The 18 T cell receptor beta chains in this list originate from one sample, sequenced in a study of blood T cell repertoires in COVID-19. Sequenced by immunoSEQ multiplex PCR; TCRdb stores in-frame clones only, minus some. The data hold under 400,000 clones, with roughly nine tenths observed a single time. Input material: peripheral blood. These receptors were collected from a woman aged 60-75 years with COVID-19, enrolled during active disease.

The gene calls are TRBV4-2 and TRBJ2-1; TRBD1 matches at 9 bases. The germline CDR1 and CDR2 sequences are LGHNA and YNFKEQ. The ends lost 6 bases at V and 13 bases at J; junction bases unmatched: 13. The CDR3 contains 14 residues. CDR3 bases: TGTGCCAGCAGTCCGGACAGGGGCGCTTTTGGACAGTTCTTC. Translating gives CASSPDRGAFGQFF.

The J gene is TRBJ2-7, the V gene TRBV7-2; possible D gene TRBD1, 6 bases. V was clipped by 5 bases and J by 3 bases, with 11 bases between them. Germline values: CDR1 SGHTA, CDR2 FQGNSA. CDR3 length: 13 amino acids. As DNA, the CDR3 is TGTGCCAGCAGCATCACAGGGTACTACGAGCAGTACTTC. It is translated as CASSITGYYEQYF.

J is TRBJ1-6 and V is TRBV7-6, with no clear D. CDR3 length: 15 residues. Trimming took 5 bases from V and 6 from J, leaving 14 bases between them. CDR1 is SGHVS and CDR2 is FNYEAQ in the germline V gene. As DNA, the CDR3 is TGTGCCAGCAGCGTAGGGTCCGAGGGTAATTCACCCCTCCACTTT. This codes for CASSVGSEGNSPLHF.

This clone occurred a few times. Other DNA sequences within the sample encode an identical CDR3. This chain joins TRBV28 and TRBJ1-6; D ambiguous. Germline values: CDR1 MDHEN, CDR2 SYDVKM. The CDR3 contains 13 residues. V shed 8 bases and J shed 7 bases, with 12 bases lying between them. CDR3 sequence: CASRGVRNSPLHF. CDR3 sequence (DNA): TGTGCCAGCCGCGGGGTGCGGAATTCACCCCTCCACTTT.

Here the CDR3 DNA reads TGTGCCAGCAGTCCGTTCGGGGATACGCAGTATTTT. Its translation: CASSPFGDTQYF. V usage is TRBV28 and J usage is TRBJ2-3, with D hard to call. V was trimmed by 5 bases and J by 6 bases, leaving 9 bases between them. The CDR3 length is 12 residues. Germline V gene lookup returns CDR1 MDHEN and CDR2 SYDVKM.

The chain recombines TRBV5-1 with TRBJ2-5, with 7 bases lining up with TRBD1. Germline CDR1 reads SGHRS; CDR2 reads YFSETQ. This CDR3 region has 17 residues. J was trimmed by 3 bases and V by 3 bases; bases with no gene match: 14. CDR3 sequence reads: CASSSSVVQGVEETQYF. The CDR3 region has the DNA TGCGCCAGCAGCTCTTCGGTGGTCCAGGGGGTGGAAGAGACCCAGTACTTC. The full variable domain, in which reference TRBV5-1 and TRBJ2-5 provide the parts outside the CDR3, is KAGVTQTPRYLIKTRGQQVTLSCSPISGHRSVSWYQQTPGQGLQFLFEYFSETQRNKGNFPGRFSGRQFSNSRSEMNVSTLELGDSALYLCASSSSVVQGVEETQYFGPGTRLLVL.

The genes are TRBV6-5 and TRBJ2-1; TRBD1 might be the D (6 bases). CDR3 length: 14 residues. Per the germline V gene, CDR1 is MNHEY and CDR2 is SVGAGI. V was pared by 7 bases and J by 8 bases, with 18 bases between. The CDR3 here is CASTLDSGKDEQFF. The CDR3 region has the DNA TGTGCCAGCACCCTGGACAGTGGGAAGGATGAGCAGTTCTTC.

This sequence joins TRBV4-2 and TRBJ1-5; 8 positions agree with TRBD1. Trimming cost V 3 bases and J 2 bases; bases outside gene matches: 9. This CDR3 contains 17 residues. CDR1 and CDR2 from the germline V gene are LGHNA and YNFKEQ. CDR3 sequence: CASSHLQGGDGNQPQHF. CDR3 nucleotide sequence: TGTGCCAGCAGCCATCTACAGGGGGGGGATGGCAATCAGCCCCAGCATTTT.

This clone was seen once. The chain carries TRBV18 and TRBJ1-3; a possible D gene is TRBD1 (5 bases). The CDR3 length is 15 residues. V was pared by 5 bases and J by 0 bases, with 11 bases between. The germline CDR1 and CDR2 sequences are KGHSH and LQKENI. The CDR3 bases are TGTGCCAGCTCATTTACAGGTATCTCTGGAAACACCATATATTTT. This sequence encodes CASSFTGISGNTIYF.

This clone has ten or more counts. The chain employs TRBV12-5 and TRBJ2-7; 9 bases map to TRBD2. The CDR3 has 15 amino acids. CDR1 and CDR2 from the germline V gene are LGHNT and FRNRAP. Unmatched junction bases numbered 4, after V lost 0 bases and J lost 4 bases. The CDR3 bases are TGTGCTAGTGGTTTGGTAGCGGGGGGATCGTACGAGCAGTACTTC. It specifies CASGLVAGGSYEQYF.

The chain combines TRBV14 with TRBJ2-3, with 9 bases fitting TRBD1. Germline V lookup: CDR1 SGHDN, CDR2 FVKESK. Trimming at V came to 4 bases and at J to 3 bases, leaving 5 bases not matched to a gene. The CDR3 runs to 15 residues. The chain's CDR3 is CASSLTGGSTDTQYF. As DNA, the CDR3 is TGTGCCAGCAGCCTCACAGGGGGCAGTACAGATACGCAGTATTTT.

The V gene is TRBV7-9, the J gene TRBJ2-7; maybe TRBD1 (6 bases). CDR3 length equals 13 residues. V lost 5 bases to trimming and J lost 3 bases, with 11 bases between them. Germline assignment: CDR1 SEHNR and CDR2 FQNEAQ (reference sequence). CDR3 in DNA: TGTGCCAGCAGCCGGGACACCAACTACGAGCAGTACTTC. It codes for CASSRDTNYEQYF.

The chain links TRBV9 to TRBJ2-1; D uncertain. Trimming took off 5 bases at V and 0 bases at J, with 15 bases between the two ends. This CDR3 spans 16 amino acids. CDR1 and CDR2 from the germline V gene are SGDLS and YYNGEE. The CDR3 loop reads CASSLLNYPSYNEQFF. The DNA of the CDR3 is TGTGCCAGCAGTCTATTGAATTACCCCTCCTACAATGAGCAGTTCTTC.

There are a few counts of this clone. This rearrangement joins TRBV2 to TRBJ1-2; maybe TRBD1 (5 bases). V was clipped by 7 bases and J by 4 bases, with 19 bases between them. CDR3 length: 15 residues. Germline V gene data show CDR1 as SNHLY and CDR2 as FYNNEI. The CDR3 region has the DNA TGTGCCAGCACGCCAGTGATCGGGGGGACCTATGGCTACACCTTC. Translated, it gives CASTPVIGGTYGYTF.

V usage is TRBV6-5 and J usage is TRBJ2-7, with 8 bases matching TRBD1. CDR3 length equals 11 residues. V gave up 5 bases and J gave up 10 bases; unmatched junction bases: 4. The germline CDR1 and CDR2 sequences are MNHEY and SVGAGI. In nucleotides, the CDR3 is TGTGCCAGCAGTAACAGGGGGGACCAGTACTTC. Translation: CASSNRGDQYF.

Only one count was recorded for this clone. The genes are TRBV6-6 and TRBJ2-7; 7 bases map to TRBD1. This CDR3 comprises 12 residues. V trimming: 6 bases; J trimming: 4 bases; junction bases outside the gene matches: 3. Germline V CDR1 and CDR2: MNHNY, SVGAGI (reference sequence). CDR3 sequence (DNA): TGTGCCAGCAGGTCGACAGGGTACGAGCAGTACTTC. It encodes CASRSTGYEQYF.

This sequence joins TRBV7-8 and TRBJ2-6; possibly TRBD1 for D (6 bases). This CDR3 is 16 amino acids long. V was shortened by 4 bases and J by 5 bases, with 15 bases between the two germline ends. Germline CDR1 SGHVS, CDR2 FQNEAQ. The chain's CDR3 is CASSSMSRDRANVLTF. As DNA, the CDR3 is TGTGCCAGCAGCTCAATGTCCCGGGACAGGGCCAACGTCCTGACTTTC. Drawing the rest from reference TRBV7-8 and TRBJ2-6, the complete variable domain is GAGVSQSPRYKVAKRGQDVALRCDPISGHVSLFWYQQALGQGPEFLTYFQNEAQLDKSGLPSDRFFAERPEGSVSTLKIQRTQQEDSAVYLCASSSMSRDRANVLTFGAGSRLTVL.

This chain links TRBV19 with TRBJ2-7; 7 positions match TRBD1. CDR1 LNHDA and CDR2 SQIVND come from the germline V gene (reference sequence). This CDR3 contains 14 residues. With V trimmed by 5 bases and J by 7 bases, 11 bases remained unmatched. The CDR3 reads CASSLGQDQSEQYF. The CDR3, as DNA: TGTGCCAGTAGTCTCGGACAGGACCAATCGGAGCAGTACTTC.